The text below deals with one T cell receptor (beta chain). Its antigen remains unidentified. This sample stems from a study of T cells in localized non-small cell lung cancer. Notes on the study in general: Uninvolved neighboring lung showed the greatest T cell clonality, exceeding tumor. Blood T cell density predicted longer survival; adjacent-lung clonality, shorter. Researchers found a median roughly 50 of the top 100 tumor clones in adjacent lung. Sequencing, confined to only one tumor region, leaves heterogeneity possible.

Here immunoSEQ multiplex PCR was the method, and the copy in TCRdb shows in-frame clones only, minus some. The sample has 23,000 or so clones; around 89% are singletons. The ends lost 7 bases at V and 2 bases at J; junction bases unmatched: 17. This CDR3 is built from 18 residues. Germline V gene lookup returns CDR1 SEHNR and CDR2 FQNEAQ (reference sequence). The specimen was peripheral blood mononuclear cells, collected before any cancer treatment. This clonotype was obtained from a woman aged 35 to 69 with stage III lung adenocarcinoma. This sequence joins TRBV7-9 and TRBJ2-3; TRBD2 agrees at 8 bases. This CDR3 reads CASNLLKAGVIFTDTQYF. DNA of the CDR3: TGTGCCAGCAACCTTCTCAAAGCGGGAGTAATTTTCACAGATACGCAGTATTTT.